One TCR beta chain is described in this entry. Its antigen is unknown. No base quality values were provided; no much bigger clone lies one nucleotide off. Library creation used 5' RACE. The sequencer was a NextSeq 500. To correct for sequencing error and PCR bias, the TCR library protocol tagged individual cDNA molecules with unique molecular identifiers. Sequencing covered both TCR alpha and beta chains, and within each sample the abundances of alpha and beta sequences were tightly co-correlated. In the paper's pipeline: Decombinator V4 was used to annotate the V gene, J gene and CDR3 of the TCR sequences. Expanded TCRs were defined as changing significantly between any two time points under a Poisson model with p below 0.0001. Abundances of TCRs were expressed as counts per million after normalisation to the total number of TCRs sequenced in each sample. MAIT TCRs were defined by TRAV1-2 paired with TRAJ12, TRAJ20 or TRAJ33, and iNKT TCRs by TRAV10 paired with TRAJ18. VDJdb, accessed 1 November 2021, was searched for CMV, EBV and SARS-CoV-2 annotated TCRs, excluding TCRs annotated for multiple antigens. The public reads were quality trimmed at Q25 with fastp and then assembled into clones with MiXCR by TCRdb, keeping productive beta chains. Rows are combined by CDR3 protein, so each entry shows the most common genes and DNA. TCRdb, not the authors, supplied the V and J calls. A total of 65,000 to 95,000 distinct CDR3 sequences appear in this sample, approximately 15% of them only once. In total, the top ten clones hold approximately 2.9% of the sample.

This was a case-control study nested in a cohort of healthcare workers in London, UK, who had nasopharyngeal swab PCR tests and blood samples taken every week. Healthcare workers were recruited during the week of the UK lockdown, between 23 and 31 March 2020, and followed weekly for up to roughly 15 weeks. The record originates from a study of early T cells in non-severe SARS-CoV-2 infection (dated by TCRdb to the early 2020s). Background for the entire study: Because TCR sequencing relied on bulk RNA taken from unsorted whole blood, pairing of alpha and beta chains was not possible. Study-level results and caveats: VDJdb matching was skewed toward anti-spike CD8 responses and likely underestimated virus-specific expansions, missing private and CD4 specificities.

Its CDR3 holds 13 amino acids, cysteine through phenylalanine. Just the 39-base CDR3 DNA is kept, in frame starting at base 1. Relative to germline, V is 7 bases shorter and J is 5 bases shorter, with 14 bases between their ends. As encoded in the germline V gene (reference sequence), CDR1 is MNHEY while CDR2 is SMNVEV. Sequencing was performed on whole blood. The TCR comes from an adult who was a healthcare worker with PCR-confirmed SARS-CoV-2 infection or an uninfected control (not recorded which). This receptor chain uses TRBV27 and TRBJ2-5; the D segment could be TRBD2, given 7 matching bases. The CDR3 in this case is CASIGRGSETQYF. The DNA reads as follows: TGTGCCAGCATTGGGAGGGGGTCGGAGACCCAGTACTTC.